This TCR beta chain was captured in a study of shared clonotypes between healthy human individuals. Generated by immunoSEQ multiplex PCR, the TCRdb table keeps only in-frame clones and is missing some. The table records around 1.9 million clones, 93% of them present only once. Naive CD8 cells were CD45RO-negative, positively selected for CCR7, excluding terminally differentiated effector memory CD45RA+ cells. This CDR3 is 13 amino acids long. CDR1 is SEHNR and CDR2 is FQNEAQ in the germline V gene (reference sequence). Deletions cut 5 bases from V and 4 bases from J, with 11 bases between. The clonotype originates from a man aged 18-30 years in good health. Some clones in this sample may be carry-over from other donors' samples. The V call is TRBV7-9, the J call TRBJ2-5, with D possibly matching TRBD1 (6 bases). The material sequenced was naive CD8+ T cells from PBMCs. This CDR3 reads CASSGGVGETQYF. The DNA for the CDR3 is TGTGCCAGCAGCGGGGGCGTGGGAGAGACCCAGTACTTC.